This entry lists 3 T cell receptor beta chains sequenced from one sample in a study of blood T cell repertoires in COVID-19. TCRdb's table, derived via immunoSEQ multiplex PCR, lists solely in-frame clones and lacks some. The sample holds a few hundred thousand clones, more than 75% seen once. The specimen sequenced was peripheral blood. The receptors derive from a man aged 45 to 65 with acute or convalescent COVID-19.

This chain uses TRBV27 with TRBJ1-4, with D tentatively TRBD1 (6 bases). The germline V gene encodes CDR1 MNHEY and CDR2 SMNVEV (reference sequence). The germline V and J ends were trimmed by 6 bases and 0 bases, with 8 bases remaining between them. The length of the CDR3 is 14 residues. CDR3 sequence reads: CASRGHSTNEKLFF. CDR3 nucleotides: TGTGCCAGCAGGGGACACTCAACTAATGAAAAACTGTTTTTT. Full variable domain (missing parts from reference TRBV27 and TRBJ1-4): EAQVTQNPRYLITVTGKKLTVTCSQNMNHEYMSWYRQDPGLGLRQIYYSMNVEVTDKGDVPEGYKVSRKEKRNFPLILESPSPNQTSLYFCASRGHSTNEKLFFGSGTQLSVL.

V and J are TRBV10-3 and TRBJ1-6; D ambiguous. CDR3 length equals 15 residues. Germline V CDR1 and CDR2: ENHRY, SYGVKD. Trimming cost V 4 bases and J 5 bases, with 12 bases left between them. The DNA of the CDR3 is TGTGCCATCAGTGTTCTAGGCAGAAATAATTCACCCCTCCACTTT. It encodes CAISVLGRNNSPLHF.

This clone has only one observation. The CDR3 sequence is CASSLASGGLNEQFF. The CDR3 coding sequence is TGTGCCAGCAGCTTGGCCTCGGGGGGGCTCAATGAGCAGTTCTTC. The J gene is TRBJ2-1, the V gene TRBV5-6; 8 bases agree with TRBD2. Germline V CDR1 and CDR2: SGHDT, YYEEEE. Trimming took 0 bases from V and 6 from J; bases not matched to a gene: 5. The length of the CDR3 is 15 residues.